This T cell receptor (beta chain) came from a study of T cells in Graves' hyperthyroidism and ophthalmopathy. This clonotype was seen ten or more times. Antigen specificity is unknown. A much larger clone lies one base from this, so it may be a read error. Findings of the study overall: Within blood appeared most thyroid clonotypes that had expanded above 0.001.

Exclusions: uncontrolled infection, other autoimmune disease, pregnancy, lactation. Amplification targeted TCR beta CDR3 regions from RNA transcripts. The HTBI set primed first-round TCR CDR3 RT-PCR. TCRdb ran MiXCR on the multiplex PCR reads and lists one entry per CDR3 protein. The table lists about 570,000 distinct CDR3 sequences, 46% of them singletons. Germline V gene data show CDR1 as LGHDT and CDR2 as YNNKEL (reference sequence). The CDR3 extends over 12 amino acids. Trimming left V 1 base short and J 6 bases short, with 3 bases between. The source material was peripheral blood or thyroid tissue (not recorded which). The origin of this receptor is an adult woman with Graves' disease, either hyperthyroidism or ophthalmopathy (not recorded which). This chain links TRBV3-1 with TRBJ2-2; D uncertain. The CDR3 loop is CASSQGPGELFF. For the CDR3, the DNA is TGTGCCAGCAGCCAAGGGCCCGGGGAGCTGTTTTTT.